This TCR beta chain derives from a study of cytomegalovirus exposure and HLA in healthy donors listed by TCRdb under 2017. Turning to the overall study: In an earlier analysis of 587 of the donors, roughly 300 Gb of sequence data and 117 million unique TCR beta sequences from some 170 million T cells were reported. Rather than drawing on any new phenotypic data, the later analysis identified candidate immune exposures from TCR beta sequences and the way those sequences occurred across donors. The aim of the study was to test whether cataloging public T cell receptors could identify signatures of past pathogen exposure. Both class I and class II loci were covered by HLA typing, at four-digit resolution. On average, roughly 240,000 unique TCR beta nucleotide sequences were sequenced per donor among a few hundred genotyped donors of the cohort, with 15% to 20% of those sequences being non-productive. Along with the roughly 610-subject first cohort, a separate validation cohort of approximately 110 different subjects was used. An earlier analysis of approximately 630 of the donors applied high-throughput TCR beta sequencing to assess whether each TCR beta V gene segment acted as functional or pseudogenic. Using immunosequencing, the study profiled T cell repertoires from 550 to 750 subjects and related those repertoires to cytomegalovirus serostatus. To study patterns of TCR occurrence, a later analysis re-analyzed previously published TCR beta repertoires from 650 to 750 donors and added high-resolution HLA genotyping. Typing coverage varied by locus: roughly 629-630 donors for A, B, C, DRB1 and DQB1; 500 to 550 for DQA1; around 570 for DPA1; approximately 450 for DPB1. Roughly five DR-DQ haplotypes were handled as single units for association and clustering because linkage in the cohort was strong. An early release that covered approximately 600 HLA-typed donors contained approximately 290 gigabases of sequencing data and some 87 million unique TCR sequences. Among the approximately 430 genotyped donors, under 90% belonged to the genetic ancestry cluster associated with self-reported Caucasian donors. To predict cytomegalovirus infection status, the study combined high-throughput TCR immunosequencing, statistical association of individual TCRs with disease status, and machine learning. Alongside the repertoire data, information on donor age, sex, ethnicity and CMV serostatus was compiled. Genome-wide SNP genotypes for about 65% of the roughly 700 donors were used in a later genetic analysis, which treated that subset as a discovery cohort. All discovery cohort repertoires had been generated on a single sequencing platform. Here is what the overall study found, with its caveats: A further reported finding was that TCR beta sequences accurately predicted the HLA-A and HLA-B alleles for most subjects in the first cohort. It was suggested by the authors that the approach could potentially be generalized to other disease states and immunological phenotypes. The study gave a list of 150 to 200 TCR beta chains associated with cytomegalovirus. At a false discovery rate of 0.05, a later analysis linked some 18,000 TCR beta sequences to specific HLA alleles. Because HLA typing was unavailable for some donors at each locus, only the typed subset was used in association tests. V-gene and J-gene trimming of TCR beta chains was associated with a missense DCLRE1C variant in a later genetic analysis, and the association was replicated in an independent cohort. The presence/absence analyses assumed that sequencing depth was roughly uniform across donors, and that assumption may not be true. An earlier analysis of several hundred of the donors showed that most TCR beta V segments appeared in productive rearrangements either about 87% or about 30% of the time, which broadly matched IMGT annotations. The earlier analysis of approximately 590 of the donors excluded approximately 17 rarely observed V segments, including chromosome 9 orphons, because counts were too low. In a later analysis, several top co-occurrence clusters were reported to appear linked to parvovirus B19, influenza, CMV and Epstein-Barr virus. A later genetic analysis reported fewer N-insertions in productive TCRs among donors in an Asian-associated ancestry cluster than the roughly 670-donor mean. The sequencing pipeline was judged likely to have produced a cluster of highly shared sequence variants as a technical artifact. In a later analysis, TCR association rates were found to vary across HLA loci, with the most associated TCRs seen for DRB1 alleles and the fewest for HLA-C alleles. Some IMGT-functional V segments, including TRBV6-2 and TRBV6-3, could not be distinguished by the 87-base-pair reads and were therefore excluded. Correlated functional status among segregating V segments might reflect linkage disequilibrium, but an unknown experimental factor could not be ruled out. When HLA alleles, especially DR and DQ, strongly co-occurred, attributing TCR associations to individual alleles was difficult. In vitro tests confirmed that three of the cytomegalovirus-associated TCR beta chains recognize cytomegalovirus antigens. For the cohort, immune exposure information was limited to CMV serostatus. In a later analysis, HLA-associated TCR beta chains showed more clonal expansion and lower generation probabilities than non-associated chains that were equally common. Most CMV-associated TCR beta chains appeared to be HLA-restricted in a later analysis, and the HLA associations seemed to be driven largely by CMV exposure. In both the original and validation cohorts, the classifier was reported to diagnose cytomegalovirus status with high specificity and sensitivity. While some public TCRs were present in many individuals, most TCR sequences turned up only very rarely across donors. The cohort was sequenced for TCR beta chains only, and without alpha or paired-chain data the features that could be detected were limited.

Trimming at the junction amounts to 3 bases on V and 2 bases on J, and the germline ends lie 22 bases apart. The germline V gene (reference sequence) provides CDR1 GTSNPN and CDR2 SVGIG. From the cysteine through the phenylalanine, the CDR3 covers 17 amino acids. The retained sequence is limited to the CDR3, 51 bases, with the frame set at the first base. Turning to this clone: Its antigen has not been determined. No base-level quality is on record; no much larger clone is a single base apart.

In total, approximately 700 healthy bone marrow donors made up the cohort. At the time of sampling, all cohort members were nominally healthy, though unrecorded immune exposures were likely present. The donor was CMV seronegative and was included in the group of approximately 350 seronegative cohort members. A peripheral blood sample was collected from each donor, and TCR beta sequencing was performed on peripheral blood mononuclear cells. Genomic DNA was extracted from the blood cell samples with the Qiagen DNeasy Blood Extraction Kit. The library came from the immunoSEQ multiplex PCR assay. A mixture of 60 forward primers for TCR Vbeta segments and 13 reverse primers for TCR Jbeta segments was used in the multiplex PCR. A multiplex PCR assay on genomic DNA amplified the CDR3 region of rearranged TCR beta genes. The amplified TCR beta libraries were sequenced on the Illumina HiSeq System as 87-base-pair reads. On the authors' methods: Across the 600 to 700 repertoires, a later analysis counted 78 million or so unique TCR beta chains, approximately 10 million of which were shared by at least two donors. Raw reads were error-corrected and collapsed into unique sequences by a nearest-neighbor algorithm in which closely related sequences were merged to remove PCR and sequencing errors. CDR3 sequences were aligned to IMGT reference sequences to assign V, D and J gene segments. For a sequence to be retained, at least a six-nucleotide match to both a V gene segment and a J gene segment was required. Rearrangements were called productive when the CDR3 lacked stop codons and stayed in frame with V and J; all others were non-productive. CDR3 was defined by IMGT convention, running from the second conserved V-encoded cysteine to the conserved J-encoded phenylalanine. Sequences without an unambiguous match to a single V gene segment were excluded from the earlier analysis of a few hundred of the donors. An earlier analysis of 587 of the donors called V segments functional above 56.7% productive rearrangements and segregating when the between-donor standard deviation exceeded 5%. A statistical classification framework was built for diagnosing cytomegalovirus status from the catalog of TCR beta chain sequences. A later analysis assigned V and J genes by comparing TCR nucleotide sequences with IMGT/GENE-DB human TR gene sequences. Using the TCRdist pipeline, a later analysis assigned CDR3 sequences along with most-parsimonious VDJ recombination scenarios. In a later analysis, each TCR beta chain was defined by its CDR3 amino acid sequence together with its V-gene family, and reads lacking a unique V-gene family were excluded. In a later analysis, some 600 highly shared, low-generation-probability nucleotide sequences were removed to address suspected cross-contamination and a sequencing artifact. In a later analysis, a clonal expansion index for each public chain was calculated from normalized within-repertoire ranks of inferred template counts. A later analysis computed generation probabilities with a VDJ recombination model fitted to out-of-frame rearrangements, and checked the results against IGoR. In a later analysis, TCR-TCR, TCR-HLA and TCR-CMV co-occurrence was scored with hypergeometric tests, and a repertoire-size bias correction was applied to TCR pairs. In a later analysis, false discovery rates were estimated by permuting HLA or CMV assignments 20 times. In a later analysis, co-occurring TCRs were grouped using DBSCAN, with TCRdist sequence similarity added in when clustering inside HLA-allele-positive subsets. Repertoires with fewer than 30,000 or more than 120,000 public chains, plus five repertoires with anomalous nucleotide sharing, were excluded from co-occurrence clustering. Not all clones reach the TCRdb copy of this immuneACCESS table, which keeps in-frame sequences only. Checked studies attribute under half of the gap to unresolved V genes and leave the rest unexplained. V and J calls plus clone size are reproduced from that table; the DNA served to infer D and trimming. The sample profile shows roughly 120,000 clones; just over 15% of them were found once. About 1.9% of the sample lies in the top ten.

The TCR originated in a woman aged 18 to 35 in good health and CMV-seronegative. The chain joins TRBV30 to TRBJ1-2; the D gene is possibly TRBD1, with 5 bases matching. Sequenced input: PBMCs. The CDR3 in this case is CAWRGVMEHRPNYGYTF. In nucleotide form, the sequence is TGTGCCTGGAGAGGGGTCATGGAACATCGCCCCAACTATGGCTACACCTTC.